The entry that follows covers one TCR beta chain sequence. This record belongs to a study of blood T cell repertoires in COVID-19. Method: immunoSEQ multiplex PCR; TCRdb's copy keeps in-frame clones and lacks some. The table includes about 81,000 clones, around nine tenths detected once. The CDR3 extends over 16 amino acids. Sample: peripheral blood. The receptor comes from a woman of 80 years or more with acute or convalescent COVID-19. The rearrangement links TRBV21-1 to TRBJ2-7; TRBD1 is the table's D call, not checked against the DNA. TRBV21-1 counts as a pseudogene. The CDR3 spells CASSSHRGQGAYEQYF. The CDR3, as DNA: TGTGCCAGCAGCTCACACAGGGGACAGGGGGCCTACGAGCAGTACTTC.